This T cell receptor (beta chain) came from a study of blood T cell repertoires in COVID-19. This table comes from immunoSEQ multiplex PCR, and its TCRdb copy is limited to in-frame clones, with some not included. The sample holds 150,000 to 200,000 clones, around four fifths seen once. Details on this clone: The sample carries other DNA sequences with the same CDR3.

This clonotype was obtained from a woman aged 70-85 years with COVID-19, enrolled during active disease. Material for sequencing was peripheral blood.

The CDR3 spells CASSPGLNTEAFF. DNA for the CDR3: TGTGCCAGCTCACCGGGACTTAACACTGAAGCTTTCTTT. V and J are TRBV18 and TRBJ1-1; TRBD1 is a possible D gene (5 bases). The germline V gene encodes CDR1 KGHSH and CDR2 LQKENI. V dropped 3 bases and J dropped 2 bases, with 7 bases sitting between them. CDR3 length equals 13 residues.